Following are 20 T cell receptor beta chains from one sample sequenced in a study of shared clonotypes between healthy human individuals. The repertoire was sequenced with immunoSEQ multiplex PCR; TCRdb's copy has only in-frame clones and lacks some. The sample shows some 2,400,000 clones, around 95% of them seen only once. The sample comprised naive CD4+ T cells sorted from blood. As for subset: CD45RA+ positively selected. Receptors were obtained from a man aged 18 to 29 in good health.

The chain joins TRBV15 to TRBJ2-4, with D possibly matching TRBD1 (6 bases). Trimming pared 2 bases from V and 2 bases from J, leaving 13 bases between. This CDR3 is built from 16 residues. Per germline, CDR1 LNHNV and CDR2 YYDKDF (reference sequence). The CDR3: CATSRTNRETKNIQYF. The CDR3 DNA is TGTGCCACCAGCAGAACAAACAGGGAGACCAAAAACATTCAGTACTTC.

The chain joins TRBV5-6 to TRBJ2-1; tentative D call: TRBD2 (6 bases). The CDR3 sequence is 14 residues long. Trimming took 6 bases from V and 5 from J, leaving 15 bases between them. CDR1 SGHDT and CDR2 YYEEEE come from the germline V gene. Here the CDR3 DNA reads TGTGCCAGCACCCGGGACTTGGGAAACAATGAGCAGTTCTTC. This translates into CASTRDLGNNEQFF.

The chain employs TRBV5-1 and TRBJ1-1, with D possibly being TRBD1 (6 bases). Trimming shortened V by 4 bases and J by 1 base, and 17 bases separated the two germline ends. The CDR3 loop spans 16 amino acids. CDR1 SGHRS and CDR2 YFSETQ come from the germline V gene. For the CDR3, the DNA is TGCGCCAGCAGCCAATCCACCGGGGGGCCGAACACTGAAGCTTTCTTT. Translated, it gives CASSQSTGGPNTEAFF. Full variable domain (missing parts from reference TRBV5-1 and TRBJ1-1): KAGVTQTPRYLIKTRGQQVTLSCSPISGHRSVSWYQQTPGQGLQFLFEYFSETQRNKGNFPGRFSGRQFSNSRSEMNVSTLELGDSALYLCASSQSTGGPNTEAFFGQGTRLTVV.

About this clone itself: This sample also contains other DNA sequences that code for the same CDR3. J is TRBJ2-2 and V is TRBV5-1, with 8 bases matching TRBD2. Germline CDR1 SGHRS, CDR2 YFSETQ. The V segment lost 0 bases and the J segment 3 bases; nucleotides outside the gene matches: 1. There are 15 residues in the CDR3. This chain's CDR3 is CASSLAGGDTGELFF. CDR3 in DNA: TGCGCCAGCAGCTTGGCCGGGGGGGACACCGGGGAGCTGTTTTTT. Using reference TRBV5-1 and TRBJ2-2 for the parts outside the CDR3, the full variable domain is KAGVTQTPRYLIKTRGQQVTLSCSPISGHRSVSWYQQTPGQGLQFLFEYFSETQRNKGNFPGRFSGRQFSNSRSEMNVSTLELGDSALYLCASSLAGGDTGELFFGEGSRLTVL.

The DNA for the CDR3 is TGTGCCAGCAGTGGGGGGGACTTCCCTTCCTACAATGAGCAGTTCTTC. This sequence encodes CASSGGDFPSYNEQFF. J is TRBJ2-1 and V is TRBV27; TRBD2 matches 7 bases. The CDR3 consists of 16 residues. Per the germline V gene, CDR1 is MNHEY and CDR2 is SMNVEV (reference sequence). J lost 1 base, V lost 5 bases, and 8 bases had no gene match.

This chain joins TRBV30 and TRBJ2-5; the D is unclear. The CDR3 sequence is 15 residues long. V was trimmed by 4 bases and J by 0 bases, leaving 15 bases between them. Germline V gene sequence: CDR1 GTSNPN, CDR2 SVGIG (reference sequence). CDR3 amino acids: CAWKMGFSYQETQYF. Here the CDR3 DNA reads TGTGCCTGGAAAATGGGGTTCTCTTACCAAGAGACCCAGTACTTC.

The J gene is TRBJ1-5, the V gene TRBV5-8; TRBD1 matches 7 bases. This CDR3 region has 14 residues. J lost 7 bases, V lost 1 base, and 5 bases had no gene match. CDR1 and CDR2 (germline): SGHTS, YDEGEE. The CDR3 is CASSLWSGGQPQHF. Written as DNA, the CDR3 is TGTGCCAGCAGCTTGTGGTCAGGGGGACAGCCCCAGCATTTT. Full variable domain (rest looked up from reference TRBV5-8 and TRBJ1-5): EAGVTQSPTHLIKTRGQQATLRCSPISGHTSVYWYQQALGLGLQFLLWYDEGEERNRGNFPPRFSGRQFPNYSSELNVNALELEDSALYLCASSLWSGGQPQHFGDGTRLSIL.

V and J are TRBV5-1 and TRBJ2-5; 9 bases fit TRBD1. The CDR3 contains 15 residues. Trimming took 4 bases from V and 4 from J; bases not matched to a gene: 8. Looked up from germline, CDR1 is SGHRS and CDR2 is YFSETQ. Written as DNA, the CDR3 is TGCGCCAGCAGCATAACAGGGGGCTTGGGAGAGACCCAGTACTTC. Its protein product is CASSITGGLGETQYF.

This chain connects TRBV21-1 to TRBJ2-1; TRBD2, the D gene given by the table, was not confirmed from the DNA. TRBV21-1 is annotated as a pseudogene. The CDR3 sequence is 15 residues long. The CDR3 nucleotides read TGTGCCAGCAGCCCTCTTCTAGCGGGGGGCAATGAGCAGTTCTTC. This codes for CASSPLLAGGNEQFF.

This rearrangement joins TRBV28 to TRBJ2-7; 7 positions match TRBD1. The CDR3 runs 14 residues. V gave up 5 bases and J gave up 5 bases; unmatched junction bases: 9. Germline V lookup: CDR1 MDHEN, CDR2 SYDVKM. CDR3: CASSPGGQSNEQYF. CDR3 sequence (DNA): TGTGCCAGCAGTCCTGGGGGACAGTCGAACGAGCAGTACTTC.

The V call is TRBV2, the J call TRBJ2-5; D remains unclear. Germline V CDR1 and CDR2: SNHLY, FYNNEI. The CDR3 extends over 12 amino acids. The V gene lost 2 bases and the J gene lost 5 bases, with 6 bases spanning the gap. CDR3 bases: TGTGCCAGCAGTGAAAGTTGGGAGACCCAGTACTTC. This encodes CASSESWETQYF. The full variable domain, its missing parts supplied by reference TRBV2 and TRBJ2-5, is EPEVTQTPSHQVTQMGQEVILRCVPISNHLYFYWYRQILGQKVEFLVSFYNNEISEKSEIFDDQFSVERPDGSNFTLKIRSTKLEDSAMYFCASSESWETQYFGPGTRLLVL.

J is TRBJ2-5 and V is TRBV15; D remains unclear. The CDR3 length is 15 residues. Trimming removed 0 bases at V and 0 bases at J, with 8 bases between. Germline V gives CDR1 LNHNV, CDR2 YYDKDF (reference sequence). The CDR3 DNA follows: TGTGCCACCAGCAGAGATATGGGGAACCAAGAGACCCAGTACTTC. Protein product: CATSRDMGNQETQYF.

The gene calls are TRBV7-2 and TRBJ2-2; no clear D. Germline V gene data show CDR1 as SGHTA and CDR2 as FQGNSA. CDR3 size: 18 residues. Trimming took 1 base from V and 0 from J, leaving 15 bases between them. The CDR3 bases are TGTGCCAGCAGCTTAGATTCCAGTCGACCCGCGAACACCGGGGAGCTGTTTTTT. The encoded protein is CASSLDSSRPANTGELFF.

In regard to this clone: Distinct nucleotide sequences in the sample also encode this CDR3. The V gene is TRBV9, the J gene TRBJ2-7; D is undetermined. The CDR3 consists of 15 residues. Trimming pared 0 bases from V and 3 bases from J, leaving 13 bases between. The germline V gene encodes CDR1 SGDLS and CDR2 YYNGEE. The CDR3 sequence: CASSVGQDRLYEQYF. CDR3 sequence (DNA): TGTGCCAGCAGCGTAGGTCAGGACCGCCTCTACGAGCAGTACTTC.

The rearrangement joins TRBV10-3 to TRBJ1-2; D remains ambiguous. Trimming shortened V by 4 bases and J by 2 bases, and 20 bases separated the two germline ends. CDR1 is ENHRY, CDR2 SYGVKD, per germline. CDR3 size: 17 residues. The CDR3 loop is CAISGIWVGSTNYGYTF. In DNA form, the CDR3 reads TGTGCCATCAGTGGAATTTGGGTGGGCTCGACGAACTATGGCTACACCTTC.

The V gene is TRBV28, the J gene TRBJ1-5; D perhaps matches TRBD1 (5 bases). V shed 4 bases and J shed 7 bases, with 11 bases lying between them. The CDR3 totals 13 residues. Germline V gene lookup returns CDR1 MDHEN and CDR2 SYDVKM. Written as DNA, the CDR3 is TGTGCCAGCAGTTCACAGGTTACCCAGCCCCAGCATTTT. Protein: CASSSQVTQPQHF.

The CDR3 DNA is TGTGCCAGCAGCTTGAATGGGGGGGGCGAGACCCAGTACTTC. This sequence encodes CASSLNGGGETQYF. V usage is TRBV5-6 and J usage is TRBJ2-5; a weak D match, TRBD2 (7 bases). This CDR3 contains 14 residues. V lost 1 base, J lost 5 bases, and 12 bases lay in between. Germline values: CDR1 SGHDT, CDR2 YYEEEE.

The chain is built from TRBV6-1 and TRBJ1-5; 8 nucleotides align to TRBD1. This CDR3 contains 13 residues. Germline assignment: CDR1 MNHNS and CDR2 SASEGT. V dropped 7 bases and J dropped 6; count of bases not matched to a gene: 5. The CDR3 here is CASKDRAVQPQHF. CDR3 DNA sequence: TGTGCCAGCAAGGACAGGGCTGTTCAGCCCCAGCATTTT.

The chain joins TRBV28 to TRBJ1-2; perhaps TRBD1 as D (6 bases). The CDR3 contains 12 residues. V lost 7 bases, J lost 8 bases, and 14 bases lay in between. Per the germline V gene, CDR1 is MDHEN and CDR2 is SYDVKM. In nucleotides, the CDR3 is TGTGCCAGCACAGGGGTTGGGGGCGGCTACACCTTC. It yields the protein CASTGVGGGYTF.

The J gene is TRBJ2-7, the V gene TRBV9; 14 bases align to TRBD2. This CDR3 has 16 residues. The germline CDR1 and CDR2 sequences are SGDLS and YYNGEE. The junction had 8 bases not matched to a gene; V was cut back by 4 bases and J by 5 bases. The CDR3 loop is CASSPRLAGGRDEQYF. CDR3 bases: TGTGCCAGCAGCCCCAGACTAGCGGGGGGGCGAGACGAGCAGTACTTC.